A selection of T cell receptor beta chains follows, all from one sample in a study of T cells in tuberculosis. Clones were read by immunoSEQ multiplex PCR, and TCRdb kept only the in-frame ones, dropping some. The sample lists tens of thousands of clones; about 91% were seen once. The source material was PBMCs, sampled at tuberculosis diagnosis. These TCRs come from an adult with tuberculosis. The CDR3 runs from the conserved cysteine through the conserved F or W. Each record gives: D gene, V gene, clone size, CDR3 length, J gene, CDR3 DNA, CDR3 protein. A D gene is named only where the DNA matches it firmly. Expanded clones get a size class; other rows say once, few or many, or leave the size out.

D: .
V: TRBV4-2
size: .
length: 17
J: TRBJ2-1
DNA: TGTGCCAGCAGCCAAGAAAAAACTAGCCTAGTATACAATGAGCAGTTCTTC
CDR3: CASSQEKTSLVYNEQFF

D: .
V: TRBV7-8
size: few
length: 14
J: TRBJ1-5
DNA: TGTGCCAGCAGCTTCTTTGCAGGGAATCAGCCCCAGCATTTT
CDR3: CASSFFAGNQPQHF

D: TRBD2
V: TRBV5-1
size: .
length: 17
J: TRBJ2-1
DNA: TGCGCCAGCAGCTTGGCGGCTAGCGGGAGGGCCGGTAATGAGCAGTTCTTC
CDR3: CASSLAASGRAGNEQFF

D: .
V: TRBV7-3
size: .
length: 16
J: TRBJ1-2
DNA: TGTGCCAGCAGCTACCGGACGGGAAACCTGAACTATGGCTACACCTTC
CDR3: CASSYRTGNLNYGYTF

D: TRBD1
V: TRBV2
size: .
length: 13
J: TRBJ2-7
DNA: TGTGCCAGCAGCCGACAGGGATCCTACGAGCAGTACTTC
CDR3: CASSRQGSYEQYF

D: .
V: TRBV2
size: .
length: 10
J: TRBJ2-1
DNA: TGTGCCAGCAGTGAAGGGGCGCAGTTCTTC
CDR3: CASSEGAQFF

D: .
V: TRBV9
size: .
length: 18
J: TRBJ1-2
DNA: TGTGCCAGCAGCGTAGGATGGCAGGGCCAATCAAATAACTATGGCTACACCTTC
CDR3: CASSVGWQGQSNNYGYTF

D: .
V: TRBV7-2
size: .
length: 15
J: TRBJ2-1
DNA: TGTGCCAGCAGCTTAACGGGGGACGGCTACAATGAGCAGTTCTTC
CDR3: CASSLTGDGYNEQFF

D: .
V: TRBV4-1
size: .
length: 14
J: TRBJ1-1
DNA: TGCGCCAGCAGCCAAGAAAATAAGAGGACTGAAGCTTTCTTT
CDR3: CASSQENKRTEAFF

D: TRBD2
V: TRBV2
size: .
length: 14
J: TRBJ2-2
DNA: TGTGCCAGCACGGACTGGGGGGGGACCGGGGAGCTGTTTTTT
CDR3: CASTDWGGTGELFF

D: .
V: TRBV6-1
size: .
length: 15
J: TRBJ2-1
DNA: TGTGCCAGCAGTGTTCCCCTAGCGCGATACAATGAGCAGTTCTTC
CDR3: CASSVPLARYNEQFF

D: .
V: TRBV21-1
size: .
length: 15
J: TRBJ2-3
DNA: TGTGCCAGCAGCAAGGGTCAGGGAAACACAGATACGCAGTATTTT
CDR3: CASSKGQGNTDTQYF

D: .
V: TRBV6-5
size: .
length: 13
J: TRBJ1-1
DNA: TGTGCCAGCAGTTACGGCCGAAACACTGAAGCTTTCTTT
CDR3: CASSYGRNTEAFF

D: .
V: TRBV18
size: .
length: 13
J: TRBJ2-7
DNA: TGTGCCAGCTCGCTTGGAGGGCCCGACGAGCAGTACTTC
CDR3: CASSLGGPDEQYF

D: .
V: TRBV27
size: .
length: 15
J: TRBJ1-3
DNA: TGTGCCAGCAGTCCCTACAGGGACTCTGGAAACACCATATATTTT
CDR3: CASSPYRDSGNTIYF

D: TRBD2
V: TRBV5-4
size: .
length: 14
J: TRBJ2-7
DNA: TGTGCCAGCAGCGCGGGAGGCTCTTCCTACGAGCAGTACTTC
CDR3: CASSAGGSSYEQYF

D: TRBD2
V: TRBV5-1
size: .
length: 17
J: TRBJ2-3
DNA: TGCGCCAGCACGCCTTCCCTACTAGCGGGAGGGCAAGATACGCAGTATTTT
CDR3: CASTPSLLAGGQDTQYF

D: .
V: TRBV20-1
size: .
length: 11
J: TRBJ1-2
DNA: TGCAGTGCTACTAACGTCCCTGGCTACACCTTC
CDR3: CSATNVPGYTF

D: .
V: TRBV10-3
size: .
length: 15
J: TRBJ1-2
DNA: TGTGCCATCAGTACAGACACAGGGAATGGAAATGGCTACACCTTC
CDR3: CAISTDTGNGNGYTF

D: TRBD2
V: TRBV13
size: .
length: 16
J: TRBJ2-5
DNA: TGTGCCAGCAGCCTCCCTGGGAGCGGGGAACAAGAGACCCAGTACTTC
CDR3: CASSLPGSGEQETQYF

D: TRBD2
V: TRBV2
size: .
length: 15
J: TRBJ2-1
DNA: TGTGCCAGCAGTGAAAGGCTAGCGGGGGACAATGAGCAGTTCTTC
CDR3: CASSERLAGDNEQFF

D: .
V: TRBV4-3
size: .
length: 16
J: TRBJ1-2
DNA: TGCGCCAGCAGCCAAGACCCTACAGGCCTTAACTATGGCTACACCTTC
CDR3: CASSQDPTGLNYGYTF

D: .
V: TRBV11-2
size: once
length: 16
J: TRBJ2-7
DNA: TGTGCCAGCAGCTTAGATCAAGCCCAGGTATCCTACGAGCAGTACTTC
CDR3: CASSLDQAQVSYEQYF

D: .
V: TRBV27
size: .
length: 15
J: TRBJ2-3
DNA: TGTGCCAGCAGTTCCCCCGGAGGGGGCACAGATACGCAGTATTTT
CDR3: CASSSPGGGTDTQYF

D: .
V: TRBV27
size: .
length: 16
J: TRBJ1-3
DNA: TGTGCCAGCAGTTTGGGGGCAGGGAGCTCTGGAAACACCATATATTTT
CDR3: CASSLGAGSSGNTIYF

D: TRBD1
V: TRBV4-3
size: .
length: 16
J: TRBJ2-7
DNA: TGCGCCAGCAGCCAACTTGGACAGGGAGAACCCTACGAGCAGTACTTC
CDR3: CASSQLGQGEPYEQYF

D: .
V: TRBV5-1
size: .
length: 15
J: TRBJ2-6
DNA: TGCGCCAGCAGCCCCTCGAGCTCTGGGGCCAACGTCCTGACTTTC
CDR3: CASSPSSSGANVLTF

D: TRBD1
V: TRBV10-2
size: .
length: 12
J: TRBJ1-5
DNA: TGCGCCGGAGGGACAGGGGGACAGCCCCAGCATTTT
CDR3: CAGGTGGQPQHF

D: TRBD2
V: TRBV19
size: .
length: 14
J: TRBJ2-7
DNA: TGTGCCAGTAACCCGGGAGGCCGATCCTACGAGCAGTACTTC
CDR3: CASNPGGRSYEQYF

D: .
V: TRBV10-3
size: few
length: 15
J: TRBJ1-2
DNA: TGTGCCATCAGTGAGTCGGTACAGTCTTTTTATGGCTACACCTTC
CDR3: CAISESVQSFYGYTF

D: TRBD1
V: TRBV6-6
size: .
length: 15
J: TRBJ2-7
DNA: TGTGCCAGCAGTTACTTGCCCGGACAGGCAAGGGAGCAGTACTTC
CDR3: CASSYLPGQAREQYF

D: .
V: TRBV2
size: .
length: 15
J: TRBJ2-4
DNA: TGTGCCAGCAATCCACAGGGCTTAGCCAAAAACATTCAGTACTTC
CDR3: CASNPQGLAKNIQYF

D: .
V: TRBV30
size: .
length: 16
J: TRBJ1-2
DNA: TGTGCCTGGACCACCGGAGAGACCCTGGTGAACAATGGCTACACCTTC
CDR3: CAWTTGETLVNNGYTF

D: .
V: TRBV19
size: .
length: 13
J: TRBJ2-7
DNA: TGTGCCAGTAGTATCAGCACAGCCTACGAGCAGTACTTC
CDR3: CASSISTAYEQYF

D: TRBD1
V: TRBV7-6
size: .
length: 15
J: TRBJ2-7
DNA: TGTGCCAGCAGCCCGCCGACAGGGGGAAGCTACGAGCAGTACTTC
CDR3: CASSPPTGGSYEQYF

D: .
V: TRBV28
size: .
length: 16
J: TRBJ1-1
DNA: TGTGCCAGCAGTCCACTGACAGGTCCCGGAAGGACTGAAGCTTTCTTT
CDR3: CASSPLTGPGRTEAFF

D: .
V: TRBV9
size: .
length: 15
J: TRBJ2-2
DNA: TGTGCCAGCAGCGGACGTGGGCTTGGAACCGGGGAGCTGTTTTTT
CDR3: CASSGRGLGTGELFF

D: TRBD2
V: TRBV9
size: .
length: 16
J: TRBJ2-5
DNA: TGTGCCAGCAGCGTAGATGGTAGCGGGAGGCAAGAGACCCAGTACTTC
CDR3: CASSVDGSGRQETQYF

D: .
V: TRBV4-3
size: .
length: 18
J: TRBJ2-1
DNA: TGCGCCAGCAGCCAAGTACCCCCGGCAGGTAGCTCCTACAATGAGCAGTTCTTC
CDR3: CASSQVPPAGSSYNEQFF

D: .
V: TRBV5-6
size: .
length: 14
J: TRBJ1-5
DNA: TGTGCCAGCAGCTTGAGGGCAGGGTATCAGCCCCAGCATTTT
CDR3: CASSLRAGYQPQHF

D: TRBD1
V: TRBV7-9
size: .
length: 17
J: TRBJ1-5
DNA: TGTGCCAGCAGCTCAACGACAGGGGTATGTGGCAATCAGCCCCAGCATTTT
CDR3: CASSSTTGVCGNQPQHF

D: .
V: TRBV19
size: .
length: 12
J: TRBJ1-4
DNA: TGTGCCAGCCGGGACCAGGGGGAAAAACTGTTTTTT
CDR3: CASRDQGEKLFF

D: .
V: TRBV30
size: .
length: 14
J: TRBJ2-7
DNA: TGTGCCTGGAGTGTACCCCCGGCGAGGTACGAGCAGTACTTC
CDR3: CAWSVPPARYEQYF

D: .
V: TRBV7-9
size: once
length: 15
J: TRBJ1-5
DNA: TGTGCCAGCAGCCTCGACGGGGTAGGAGATCAGCCCCAGCATTTT
CDR3: CASSLDGVGDQPQHF

D: TRBD1
V: TRBV6-5
size: .
length: 14
J: TRBJ1-1
DNA: TGTGCCAGCAGTCTGGGACAGTCGAACACTGAAGCTTTCTTT
CDR3: CASSLGQSNTEAFF

D: TRBD1
V: TRBV7-9
size: .
length: 13
J: TRBJ2-7
DNA: TGTGCCAGCAGCTTAAACAGGGGATACGAGCAGTACTTC
CDR3: CASSLNRGYEQYF

D: .
V: TRBV27
size: .
length: 13
J: TRBJ2-7
DNA: TGTGCCAGCAGTTCTTACAGGGCCTACGAGCAGTACTTC
CDR3: CASSSYRAYEQYF

D: .
V: TRBV6-5
size: .
length: 12
J: TRBJ2-7
DNA: TGTGCCAGCAGAACCGCCACGGACGAGCAGTACTTC
CDR3: CASRTATDEQYF

D: TRBD1
V: TRBV27
size: .
length: 19
J: TRBJ2-3
DNA: TGTGCCAGCAGTTTATCGCTGTACGACAGGGAGATTAACACAGATACGCAGTATTTT
CDR3: CASSLSLYDREINTDTQYF

D: TRBD2
V: TRBV6-1
size: .
length: 16
J: TRBJ2-7
DNA: TGTGCCAGCAGTGTCGAGCCTAGCGGGAGGGGGTGGGAGCAGTACTTC
CDR3: CASSVEPSGRGWEQYF

D: TRBD2
V: TRBV5-1
size: .
length: 15
J: TRBJ2-7
DNA: TGCGCCAGCAGCTTTTCGCTAGCGGGATCGGGCGAGCAGTACTTC
CDR3: CASSFSLAGSGEQYF

D: .
V: TRBV27
size: .
length: 15
J: TRBJ2-7
DNA: TGTGCCAGCAGTTCGGTAACTAGGAGGGCTTACGAGCAGTACTTC
CDR3: CASSSVTRRAYEQYF

D: TRBD2
V: TRBV5-6
size: once
length: 17
J: TRBJ2-5
DNA: TGTGCCAGCAGCTTGGGACGGGAGGGCTGGGGACAAGAGACCCAGTACTTC
CDR3: CASSLGREGWGQETQYF

D: TRBD1
V: TRBV11-2
size: .
length: 16
J: TRBJ1-4
DNA: TGTGCCAGCAGCTTGCGTACAGGGGTGGAGAATGAAAAACTGTTTTTT
CDR3: CASSLRTGVENEKLFF

D: TRBD1
V: TRBV28
size: .
length: 15
J: TRBJ2-7
DNA: TGTGCCAGCAGCTTCCGGGACAGGGCACCCTACGAGCAGTACTTC
CDR3: CASSFRDRAPYEQYF